These 30 T cell receptor beta chains were all obtained from the same sample, sequenced in a study of T cell responses to AZD1222 COVID-19 vaccine. Measured with immunoSEQ multiplex PCR; TCRdb has only the in-frame clones, and not every one. The top ten hold 8% to 13% of the sample, which has 120,000 or so clones, approximately 87% seen once. This specimen consisted of peripheral blood, obtained on day 0 of AZD1222 vaccination. Receptor source: an adult in good health.

The chain recombines TRBV11-2 with TRBJ2-7; D is ambiguous. Per germline, CDR1 SGHAT and CDR2 FQNNGV. Trimming removed 1 base from V and 9 bases from J, with 10 bases in between. The CDR3 consists of 12 residues. CDR3 loop: CASSLGARAQYF. The DNA of the CDR3 is TGTGCCAGCAGCTTAGGAGCGCGAGCGCAGTACTTC.

The chain employs TRBV18 and TRBJ2-3, with 7 nucleotides matching TRBD2. This CDR3 has 17 residues. V shed 6 bases and J 0 bases; nucleotides not matched to a gene: 12. Germline loops: CDR1 KGHSH, CDR2 LQKENI. The CDR3 DNA reads TGTGCCAGCTCGCATGGCGGGGGTGGGCCTAGCACAGATACGCAGTATTTT. Its protein product is CASSHGGGGPSTDTQYF. Full variable domain (remainder filled in from reference TRBV18 and TRBJ2-3): NAGVMQNPRHLVRRRGQEARLRCSPMKGHSHVYWYRQLPEEGLKFMVYLQKENIIDESGMPKERFSAEFPKEGPSILRIQQVVRGDSAAYFCASSHGGGGPSTDTQYFGPGTRLTVL.

The chain joins TRBV7-2 to TRBJ2-7, with 7 bases fitting TRBD2. The CDR3 loop spans 16 amino acids. J gave up 1 base and V 1 base, and 7 bases lay outside the gene matches. Germline V lookup: CDR1 SGHTA, CDR2 FQGNSA. DNA of the CDR3: TGTGCCAGCAGCTTAGGGGGTAGCGGGCGATCCTACGAGCAGTACTTC. Its translation is CASSLGGSGRSYEQYF.

This clone was seen a handful of times. The chain couples TRBV6-2 or TRBV6-3 to TRBJ1-5, with unresolved D. Trimming removed 4 bases at V and 6 bases at J, with 25 bases between. CDR3 length: 18 residues. Germline values: CDR1 MNHEY, CDR2 SVGEGT. The CDR3 spells CASSSLTRTDRLGQPQHF. The CDR3 region has the DNA TGTGCCAGCAGTTCCTTAACCAGGACTGATCGGCTGGGTCAGCCCCAGCATTTT.

This sequence joins TRBV6-2 or TRBV6-3 and TRBJ1-5, with no clear D. Germline CDR1 reads MNHEY; CDR2 reads SVGEGT. Trimming left V 2 bases short and J 1 base short, with 15 bases between. This CDR3 is 17 amino acids long. Here the CDR3 reads CASSYEVFGYSNQPQHF. In DNA, the CDR3 is TGTGCCAGCAGTTACGAGGTTTTCGGGTACAGCAATCAGCCCCAGCATTTT.

The chain employs TRBV10-3 and TRBJ1-4; 7 nucleotides match TRBD1. The length of the CDR3 is 18 residues. Germline values: CDR1 ENHRY, CDR2 SYGVKD. V was pared by 3 bases and J by 0 bases, with 10 bases of the junction left unmatched. CDR3 protein: CAISDTRDRFSTNEKLFF. As DNA, the CDR3 is TGTGCCATCAGTGATACTCGGGACAGATTTTCAACTAATGAAAAACTGTTTTTT.

The chain joins TRBV3-1 (or the pseudogene TRBV3-2) to TRBJ1-3; the D gene is possibly TRBD1 (6 bases). The CDR3 has 15 residues. V was shortened by 7 bases and J by 4 bases, with 17 bases between the two germline ends. CDR1 is LGHDT, CDR2 YNNKEL, per germline (reference sequence). The chain's CDR3 is CASTPGVGGGNTIYF. The CDR3 region has the DNA TGTGCCAGCACCCCAGGGGTAGGCGGCGGAAACACCATATATTTT.

V usage is TRBV6-5 and J usage is TRBJ1-2; 12 nucleotides agree with TRBD1. The CDR3 is made up of 14 amino acids. CDR1 is MNHEY, CDR2 SVGAGI, per germline. The V gene end was trimmed by 8 bases and the J gene end by 4 bases; junction bases not matched to a gene: 5. DNA for the CDR3: TGTGCCAGCCGGGACAGGGGGCGCGCCTATGGCTACACCTTC. Protein product: CASRDRGRAYGYTF.

The V gene is TRBV29-1, the J gene TRBJ1-4, with D perhaps matching TRBD1 (6 bases). Trimming removed 4 bases from V and 7 bases from J, with 10 bases in between. The CDR3 runs 12 residues. Germline lookup yields CDR1 SQVTM and CDR2 ANQGSEA. The CDR3 region has the DNA TGCAGCGTTGCCAGGGGAGGTGAAAAACTGTTTTTT. The encoded protein is CSVARGGEKLFF.

The rearrangement joins TRBV5-1 to TRBJ2-2; D is ambiguous. With 7 bases removed from V and 6 bases from J, the gap between germline ends came to 7 bases. From germline, CDR1 is SGHRS and CDR2 YFSETQ. This CDR3 spans 11 amino acids. CDR3 residues: CASGYSGELFF. As DNA, the CDR3 is TGCGCCAGCGGGTATTCCGGGGAGCTGTTTTTT. The variable domain in full, completed from reference TRBV5-1 and TRBJ2-2, reads KAGVTQTPRYLIKTRGQQVTLSCSPISGHRSVSWYQQTPGQGLQFLFEYFSETQRNKGNFPGRFSGRQFSNSRSEMNVSTLELGDSALYLCASGYSGELFFGEGSRLTVL.

In its sample, this clone was seen once. This chain joins TRBV2 and TRBJ2-1; 10 bases are shared with TRBD2. Germline CDR1 SNHLY, CDR2 FYNNEI. The CDR3 covers 17 residues. V lost 4 bases to trimming and J lost 0 bases; unmatched junction nucleotides: 6. The CDR3 nucleotides read TGTGCCAGCAGTGTAGCGGGGGGATCGAGCTCCTACAATGAGCAGTTCTTC. It specifies CASSVAGGSSSYNEQFF.

This sequence joins TRBV10-3 and TRBJ1-1; D gene unclear. The CDR3 runs 13 residues. CDR1 and CDR2 (germline): ENHRY, SYGVKD. V was trimmed by 3 bases and J by 1 base, leaving 6 bases between them. CDR3 sequence reads: CAISDDTNTEAFF. The CDR3 DNA is TGTGCCATCAGTGACGACACGAACACTGAAGCTTTCTTT.

The chain links TRBV5-1 to TRBJ1-6; D is ambiguous. This CDR3 is 15 amino acids long. V was pared by 2 bases and J by 3 bases, with 9 bases between. Germline V gene data show CDR1 as SGHRS and CDR2 as YFSETQ. The CDR3 is CASSLRTDYNSPLHF. CDR3 nucleotide sequence: TGCGCCAGCAGCTTACGGACCGACTATAATTCACCCCTCCACTTT. The whole variable domain, remainder taken from reference TRBV5-1 and TRBJ1-6, is KAGVTQTPRYLIKTRGQQVTLSCSPISGHRSVSWYQQTPGQGLQFLFEYFSETQRNKGNFPGRFSGRQFSNSRSEMNVSTLELGDSALYLCASSLRTDYNSPLHFGNGTRLTVT.

The chain is built from TRBV28 and TRBJ1-5; TRBD1 might be the D (5 bases). Germline V gives CDR1 MDHEN, CDR2 SYDVKM. Trimming took 3 bases from V and 3 from J, leaving 21 bases between them. CDR3 length: 18 amino acids. The CDR3 here is CASSFWVVGPGSNQPQHF. Written as DNA, the CDR3 is TGTGCCAGCAGTTTCTGGGTTGTGGGGCCCGGATCCAATCAGCCCCAGCATTTT.

This clone was detected a few times. This chain links TRBV12-3 or TRBV12-4 with TRBJ1-2; the D is unclear. The CDR3 totals 12 residues. V was trimmed by 3 bases and J by 8 bases, leaving 10 bases between them. CDR3 amino acids: CASSLSVGGYTF. The CDR3 nucleotides are TGTGCCAGCAGTTTGTCGGTCGGCGGCTACACCTTC.

This clone appeared a single time. The chain couples TRBV6-2 or TRBV6-3 to TRBJ2-7, with a weak D call TRBD2 (7 bases). CDR1 is MNHEY, CDR2 SVGEGT, per germline. The CDR3 is 14 amino acids. The V gene lost 3 bases and the J gene lost 3 bases, with 12 bases spanning the gap. The DNA for the CDR3 is TGTGCCAGCAGTTATGGGGGCGGGAGCTACGAGCAGTACTTC. It translates to CASSYGGGSYEQYF.

This sequence joins TRBV5-1 and TRBJ1-4; D remains unclear. The CDR3 spans 14 residues. Trimming pared 0 bases from V and 2 bases from J, leaving 5 bases between. In germline, CDR1 is SGHRS, CDR2 YFSETQ. The CDR3 loop reads CASSLAQTNEKLFF. The CDR3 bases are TGCGCCAGCAGCTTGGCCCAGACTAATGAAAAACTGTTTTTT.

The V gene is TRBV9, the J gene TRBJ1-2, with 8 bases lining up with TRBD1. The CDR3 is 15 residues long. Germline values: CDR1 SGDLS, CDR2 YYNGEE. J was trimmed by 3 bases and V by 2 bases; bases with no gene match: 6. The CDR3 region is CASSVGTGGDYGYTF. CDR3 coding DNA: TGTGCCAGCAGCGTTGGAACAGGGGGGGACTATGGCTACACCTTC.

The V gene is TRBV2, the J gene TRBJ2-1; 9 bases are shared with TRBD1. This CDR3 has 17 residues. CDR1 SNHLY and CDR2 FYNNEI come from the germline V gene. J gave up 6 bases and V 3 bases, and 12 bases lay outside the gene matches. CDR3 residues: CASSEGRGTGFANEQFF. CDR3 bases: TGTGCCAGCAGTGAGGGGAGGGGGACAGGGTTTGCCAATGAGCAGTTCTTC.

The chain employs TRBV3-1 (or the pseudogene TRBV3-2) and TRBJ2-1; 8 positions agree with TRBD2. V lost 3 bases, J lost 7 bases, and 11 bases stayed unmatched. Germline loops: CDR1 LGHDT, CDR2 YNNKEL (reference sequence). This CDR3 spans 16 amino acids. The CDR3 sequence is CASSHRSSGQRNEQFF. CDR3 DNA sequence: TGTGCCAGCAGCCATCGTTCTAGCGGGCAACGGAATGAGCAGTTCTTC.

The chain employs TRBV19 and TRBJ2-1; the match to TRBD1 covers 7 bases. The CDR3 has 15 residues. Germline loops: CDR1 LNHDA, CDR2 SQIVND (reference sequence). V trimming: 4 bases; J trimming: 1 base; junction bases outside the gene matches: 4. As DNA, the CDR3 is TGTGCCAGTAGTAGGGGCAGGGGGTCCTACAATGAGCAGTTCTTC. It yields the protein CASSRGRGSYNEQFF.

The V gene is TRBV9, the J gene TRBJ1-3; D not certain. V lost 4 bases to trimming and J lost 0 bases, with 17 bases between them. Germline-derived CDR1 and CDR2 are SGDLS and YYNGEE. CDR3 length: 17 amino acids. Here the CDR3 reads CASSPGVGGPSGNTIYF. The DNA of the CDR3 is TGTGCCAGCAGCCCCGGGGTAGGAGGCCCCTCTGGAAACACCATATATTTT.

The gene calls are TRBV5-6 and TRBJ1-1, with 11 bases lining up with TRBD1. The trim removed 3 bases at V and 6 bases at J, leaving 7 bases unmatched. From germline, CDR1 is SGHDT and CDR2 YYEEEE. The length of the CDR3 is 15 residues. Here the CDR3 DNA reads TGTGCCAGCAGCTCCTATAGGACAGGGGGCTCTGAAGCTTTCTTT. This sequence encodes CASSSYRTGGSEAFF.

The V gene is TRBV9, the J gene TRBJ2-7, with TRBD1 matching over 9 bases. The germline V gene encodes CDR1 SGDLS and CDR2 YYNGEE. This CDR3 has 13 amino acids. V was clipped by 4 bases and J by 5 bases; unmatched bases: 4. CDR3 region: CASSPGQGNEQYF. CDR3 nucleotides: TGTGCCAGCAGCCCCGGACAGGGGAACGAGCAGTACTTC.

The V and J genes are TRBV4-3 and TRBJ2-7; 8 bases align to TRBD1. Losses at the gene ends were 4 bases for V and 3 bases for J; bases not matched to a gene: 8. The CDR3 totals 15 residues. Germline-derived CDR1 and CDR2 are LGHNA and YSLEER. The CDR3 here is CASSRLSQGGYEQYF. The CDR3 region has the DNA TGCGCCAGCAGCCGCCTCTCACAGGGGGGCTACGAGCAGTACTTC.

The V gene is TRBV27, the J gene TRBJ1-2, with D possibly TRBD1 on 6 matching bases. The CDR3 is 14 residues long. V gave up 6 bases and J gave up 4 bases, with 15 bases separating them. Germline V gene sequence: CDR1 MNHEY, CDR2 SMNVEV (reference sequence). As DNA, the CDR3 is TGTGCCAGCAGAAATTCACAGGGACCCTATGGCTACACCTTC. Protein: CASRNSQGPYGYTF.

The chain joins TRBV19 to TRBJ1-1, with D possibly matching TRBD1 (6 bases). This CDR3 region has 14 residues. V was shortened by 3 bases and J by 5 bases, with 13 bases between the two germline ends. Germline CDR1 is LNHDA and CDR2 is SQIVND (reference sequence). CDR3 coding DNA: TGTGCCAGTAGTATTAGTGGGGGCCGGACTGAAGCTTTCTTT. Translating gives CASSISGGRTEAFF.

This clone has only one observation. The rearrangement uses TRBV7-2 and TRBJ2-2; TRBD1 is a possible D gene (5 bases). The V and J ends lost 5 bases and 4 bases respectively, with 14 bases between them. CDR1 is SGHTA and CDR2 is FQGNSA in the germline V gene. This CDR3 has 15 amino acids. The CDR3 sequence is CASSTPGWGTGELFF. The CDR3 region has the DNA TGTGCCAGCAGCACCCCAGGGTGGGGCACCGGGGAGCTGTTTTTT.

This chain connects TRBV7-9 to TRBJ2-2; 9 nucleotides agree with TRBD2. This CDR3 has 17 residues. Germline CDR1 reads SEHNR; CDR2 reads FQNEAQ (reference sequence). V trimming: 4 bases; J trimming: 5 bases; junction bases outside the gene matches: 11. The chain's CDR3 is CASSSILAGVGTGELFF. The CDR3 DNA sequence: TGTGCCAGCAGCTCCATTTTAGCGGGAGTAGGAACCGGGGAGCTGTTTTTT.

In this sample, this clone turned up once. CDR3 in DNA: TGTGCCAGCAGTGCCGGGGGGCCTGGAAACACCATATATTTT. Amino acids: CASSAGGPGNTIYF. The V and J genes are TRBV6-4 and TRBJ1-3; a possible D gene is TRBD1 (6 bases). From germline, CDR1 is MRHNA and CDR2 SNTAGT. The CDR3 has 14 residues. Trimming took 4 bases from V and 2 from J, leaving 9 bases between them.